The source of this TCR beta chain is a study of cytomegalovirus exposure and HLA in healthy donors. Findings of the study overall: Highest at DRB1 and lowest at HLA-C, TCR association rates differed among HLA loci in a later analysis. A likely sequencing artifact accounted for one observed cluster of highly shared sequence variants.

Both 60 Vbeta primers and 13 Jbeta primers went into the PCR. Sequenced by immunoSEQ multiplex PCR; TCRdb stores in-frame clones only, minus some. The repertoire holds around 200,000 clones, with around 84% as singletons. Comment on this clone: Its antigen is unknown.

Germline V gene lookup returns CDR1 SGDLS and CDR2 YYNGEE. With 5 bases clipped from V and 0 bases from J, the junction kept 2 bases outside the gene matches. This CDR3 spans 14 amino acids. This clonotype was sampled from a woman in her 50s in good health and CMV-seropositive. Sequencing input: PBMCs. This chain joins TRBV9 and TRBJ2-3; TRBD1 matches 8 bases. In DNA form, the CDR3 reads TGTGCCAGCAGTCGACAGGGGAGCACAGATACGCAGTATTTT. As protein: CASSRQGSTDTQYF.